This T cell receptor (beta chain) derives from a study of control samples from healthy donors and cancer patients. Some clones are missing from TCRdb's copy, which holds only in-frame ones; the method was immunoSEQ multiplex PCR. In the table there are more than 100,000 clones, 90% of which are singletons. V was shortened by 4 bases and J by 8 bases, with 14 bases between the two germline ends. The CDR3 spans 14 residues. From germline, CDR1 is LGHNA and CDR2 YNFKEQ. Material: blood. V usage is TRBV4-2 and J usage is TRBJ1-4, with a possible D match to TRBD1 (6 bases). This clonotype originated in a man in his late teens or twenties in good health. CDR3 residues: CASSPRGGLEKLFF. The CDR3 DNA reads as TGTGCCAGCAGCCCCAGGGGAGGGTTAGAAAAACTGTTTTTT.